The 17 T cell receptor beta chains listed next were all sequenced from one sample in a study of memory CD4+ T cells and cytomegalovirus serostatus. Single viable CD3+CD4+CD8-CD45RO+ cells were sorted as the memory CD4+ T cells. Sequenced by immunoSEQ multiplex PCR; TCRdb stores in-frame clones only, minus some. The sample carries tens of thousands of clones, 60% to 80% recorded once. Sample: memory CD4+ T cells from blood. Receptor source: an adult in good health and CMV-seronegative.

V and J are TRBV2 and TRBJ1-1; D not resolved. CDR3 size: 16 residues. Trimming left V 7 bases short and J 1 base short, with 19 bases between. Germline V CDR1 and CDR2: SNHLY, FYNNEI. The CDR3 protein is CASIPRTRTANTEAFF. The CDR3 DNA reads TGTGCCAGCATCCCCAGAACAAGAACGGCGAACACTGAAGCTTTCTTT.

The chain uses TRBV28 and TRBJ2-7, with D maybe TRBD1 (6 bases). V was shortened by 4 bases and J by 3 bases, with 13 bases between the two germline ends. From germline, CDR1 is MDHEN and CDR2 SYDVKM. CDR3 length: 14 residues. The CDR3 is CASSSGQTYYEQYF. DNA of the CDR3: TGTGCCAGCAGTTCCGGACAGACCTACTACGAGCAGTACTTC.

The genes are TRBV11-3 and TRBJ1-5; D is unclear. CDR1 and CDR2 (germline): SGHNT, YENEEA. The CDR3 loop spans 15 amino acids. V lost 3 bases, J lost 6 bases, and 15 bases lay in between. The CDR3 DNA reads as TGTGCCAGCAGCTTGCAACTCCCAGTGGGTCAGCCCCAGCATTTT. This codes for CASSLQLPVGQPQHF.

V usage is TRBV6-6 and J usage is TRBJ1-2; no reliable D call. Germline V gene data show CDR1 as MNHNY and CDR2 as SVGAGI (reference sequence). The CDR3 consists of 15 residues. The V gene lost 4 bases and the J gene lost 3 bases, with 15 bases spanning the gap. The CDR3 here is CASSLSKGADYGYTF. The CDR3 bases are TGTGCCAGCAGTTTATCCAAGGGAGCGGACTATGGCTACACCTTC.

V gene TRBV2 combines with J gene TRBJ1-1; D may be TRBD1 (5 bases). The CDR3 extends over 11 amino acids. Germline V CDR1 and CDR2: SNHLY, FYNNEI. V was shortened by 7 bases and J by 6 bases, with 9 bases between the two germline ends. The CDR3 sequence: CASTRDSEAFF. CDR3 nucleotide sequence: TGTGCCAGCACCAGGGATTCTGAAGCTTTCTTT.

The J gene is TRBJ2-5, the V gene TRBV6-1; the match to TRBD2 covers 8 bases. J was trimmed by 0 bases and V by 6 bases; bases with no gene match: 6. This CDR3 has 15 amino acids. CDR1 is MNHNS and CDR2 is SASEGT in the germline V gene. Here the CDR3 reads CASRNLAGNQETQYF. The CDR3 DNA reads TGTGCCAGCAGAAATCTAGCGGGTAACCAAGAGACCCAGTACTTC.

This clone was seen a single time. The chain joins TRBV7-8 to TRBJ1-5; tentative D call: TRBD1 (6 bases). The CDR3 extends over 13 amino acids. CDR1 SGHVS and CDR2 FQNEAQ come from the germline V gene. Trimming took off 7 bases at V and 5 bases at J, with 12 bases between the two ends. In nucleotides, the CDR3 is TGTGCCAGCACCGCCGGACAGTATCAGCCCCAGCATTTT. Translated: CASTAGQYQPQHF.

A single count supports this clone. V and J are TRBV9 and TRBJ2-2; D tentatively reads TRBD1 or TRBD2 (6 bases each). This CDR3 has 15 residues. Per the germline V gene, CDR1 is SGDLS and CDR2 is YYNGEE. V was trimmed by 4 bases and J by 1 base, leaving 11 bases between them. CDR3 loop: CASSTRGQNTGELFF. CDR3 nucleotides: TGTGCCAGCAGCACCCGGGGGCAGAACACCGGGGAGCTGTTTTTT. The variable domain in full, with the rest retrieved from reference TRBV9 and TRBJ2-2, is DSGVTQTPKHLITATGQRVTLRCSPRSGDLSVYWYQQSLDQGLQFLIQYYNGEERAKGNILERFSAQQFPDLHSELNLSSLELGDSALYFCASSTRGQNTGELFFGEGSRLTVL.

This chain connects TRBV6-9 to TRBJ1-6; D is perhaps TRBD1 (5 bases). The germline V and J ends were trimmed by 2 bases and 7 bases, with 21 bases remaining between them. Germline CDR1 is MNHGY and CDR2 is SVAAGI. This CDR3 region has 18 residues. The chain's CDR3 is CASSYREDRRSNNSPLHF. The DNA of the CDR3 is TGTGCCAGCAGTTATCGGGAAGACAGAAGAAGTAACAATTCACCCCTCCACTTT.

This chain uses TRBV19 with TRBJ1-4; D unresolved. Germline V gene data show CDR1 as LNHDA and CDR2 as SQIVND (reference sequence). The CDR3 totals 11 residues. The V end was cut by 6 bases, the J end by 5 bases, with 4 bases between. As DNA, the CDR3 is TGTGCCAGTAGCTTAAATGAAAAACTGTTTTTT. Translating it yields CASSLNEKLFF.

The V gene is TRBV12-5, the J gene TRBJ1-5, with 7 bases lining up with TRBD1. Losses at the gene ends were 1 base for V and 7 bases for J; bases not matched to a gene: 4. Germline V gives CDR1 LGHNT, CDR2 FRNRAP. This CDR3 has 14 residues. The CDR3 DNA reads as TGTGCTAGTGGTTTGGGGGACAGAGGACAGCCCCAGCATTTT. Translation: CASGLGDRGQPQHF.

This chain uses TRBV28 with TRBJ1-2; tentative D call: TRBD1 (6 bases). Germline lookup yields CDR1 MDHEN and CDR2 SYDVKM. There are 14 residues in the CDR3. The ends were cut back, 6 bases at V and 2 bases at J, with 13 bases in the middle. The CDR3 is CASSRGAGNYGYTF. CDR3 bases: TGTGCCAGCAGCCGGGGGGCAGGAAACTATGGCTACACCTTC.

The rearrangement links TRBV2 to TRBJ2-7, with D possibly TRBD2 on 6 matching bases. Between the trimmed V and J ends, which lost 7 bases and 2 bases, there was a span of 18 bases. There are 15 residues in the CDR3. Germline CDR1 SNHLY, CDR2 FYNNEI. Here the CDR3 reads CASTRGRLNAYEQYF. The CDR3 DNA reads as TGTGCCAGCACCCGGGGGAGGCTAAATGCCTACGAGCAGTACTTC.

V usage is TRBV15 and J usage is TRBJ1-5; possible D gene TRBD1, 5 bases. The germline V gene encodes CDR1 LNHNV and CDR2 YYDKDF (reference sequence). There are 17 residues in the CDR3. The V and J ends lost 5 bases and 2 bases respectively, with 19 bases between them. CDR3 DNA: TGTGCCACCAGCTCCGGTTGGGGGAAAGGGGGCAATCAGCCCCAGCATTTT. Translation gives CATSSGWGKGGNQPQHF.

J is TRBJ1-1 and V is TRBV7-2; the match to TRBD1 covers 8 bases. From germline, CDR1 is SGHTA and CDR2 FQGNSA. The CDR3 totals 14 residues. V lost 5 bases, J lost 1 base, and 3 bases stayed unmatched. CDR3 DNA sequence: TGTGCCAGCAGCCTGGACAGGGCGAACACTGAAGCTTTCTTT. This encodes CASSLDRANTEAFF.

The V and J genes are TRBV6-6 and TRBJ2-3, with TRBD2 matching 8 bases. V shed 6 bases and J 1 base; nucleotides not matched to a gene: 6. The germline CDR1 and CDR2 sequences are MNHNY and SVGAGI (reference sequence). The CDR3 runs to 15 residues. CDR3: CASRTGGAGTDTQYF. DNA for the CDR3: TGTGCCAGCAGAACGGGGGGGGCCGGCACAGATACGCAGTATTTT.

The chain uses TRBV4-2 and TRBJ2-7, with D hard to call. The CDR3 has 12 residues. V lost 1 base and J 6 bases, leaving 7 bases between the germline ends. CDR1 and CDR2 (germline): LGHNA, YNFKEQ. The CDR3 nucleotides read TGTGCCAGCAGCCAAGCCCAGTTCGAGCAGTACTTC. Its translation is CASSQAQFEQYF.